What follows are 19 T cell receptor beta chains derived from one specimen sequenced in a study of T cell changes during pregnancy in multiple sclerosis. Only in-frame clones appear in the TCRdb table, and some are missing; sequencing was by immunoSEQ multiplex PCR. This table has tens of thousands of clones, 85% to 90% appearing once. The starting material was CD8+ T cells from peripheral blood mononuclear cells, obtained after pregnancy. These TCRs come from a female donor with multiple sclerosis, enrolled in a pregnancy study.

The chain recombines TRBV7-9 with TRBJ2-2; TRBD1 matches 8 bases. This CDR3 comprises 19 residues. After removal of 4 bases from V and 1 base from J, the junction contained 14 bases not matched to a gene. Germline CDR1 is SEHNR and CDR2 is FQNEAQ (reference sequence). CDR3 DNA: TGTGCCAGCAGCTCCCGTACCCCGAAGGACAGGGTGAACACCGGGGAGCTGTTTTTT. This encodes CASSSRTPKDRVNTGELFF.

The chain links TRBV27 to TRBJ1-2; 8 nucleotides align to TRBD1. From germline, CDR1 is MNHEY and CDR2 SMNVEV (reference sequence). The trim removed 4 bases at V and 1 base at J, leaving 2 bases unmatched. CDR3 length equals 14 residues. CDR3 DNA: TGTGCCAGCAGTTCGGGACAGGATAACTATGGCTACACCTTC. Encoded protein: CASSSGQDNYGYTF.

This chain uses TRBV18 with TRBJ1-5; 11 bases match TRBD1. The ends lost 3 bases at V and 1 base at J; junction bases unmatched: 8. The CDR3 runs 18 residues. Germline V lookup: CDR1 KGHSH, CDR2 LQKENI. Here the CDR3 DNA reads TGTGCCAGCTCACCCCTCCGGGACAGGGGGTTAAGCAATCAGCCCCAGCATTTT. The encoded protein is CASSPLRDRGLSNQPQHF.

J is TRBJ2-2 and V is TRBV9; 12 nucleotides agree with TRBD2. The ends lost 4 bases at V and 5 bases at J; junction bases unmatched: 9. The CDR3 length is 17 residues. Per germline, CDR1 SGDLS and CDR2 YYNGEE. CDR3 in amino acids: CASSNGKTSGGTGELFF. CDR3 sequence (DNA): TGTGCCAGCAGCAACGGGAAGACTAGCGGGGGAACCGGGGAGCTGTTTTTT.

This chain joins TRBV25-1 and TRBJ1-2, with TRBD1 identical over 7 bases. Trimming at V came to 4 bases and at J to 3 bases, leaving 5 bases not matched to a gene. The CDR3 is made up of 14 amino acids. The germline gives CDR1 MGHDK, CDR2 SYGVNS. The CDR3 DNA sequence: TGTGCCAGCAGTGGAACCGGGACAGACTATGGCTACACCTTC. Amino acids: CASSGTGTDYGYTF.

This chain joins TRBV19 and TRBJ1-1; no reliable D call. The CDR3 is 13 residues long. Between the trimmed V and J ends, which lost 7 bases and 0 bases, there was a span of 9 bases. Per germline, CDR1 LNHDA and CDR2 SQIVND (reference sequence). For the CDR3, the DNA is TGTGCCAGTACCTCCGGGTTGAACACTGAAGCTTTCTTT. This encodes CASTSGLNTEAFF. The variable domain in full, with the rest retrieved from reference TRBV19 and TRBJ1-1, is DGGITQSPKYLFRKEGQNVTLSCEQNLNHDAMYWYRQDPGQGLRLIYYSQIVNDFQKGDIAEGYSVSREKKESFPLTVTSAQKNPTAFYLCASTSGLNTEAFFGQGTRLTVV.

The V and J genes are TRBV2 and TRBJ1-1; no firm D call. The CDR3 covers 13 residues. The V end was cut by 6 bases, the J end by 0 bases, with 8 bases between. Germline V gene data show CDR1 as SNHLY and CDR2 as FYNNEI. The CDR3 is CASRYTVNTEAFF. CDR3 DNA sequence: TGTGCCAGCAGATATACGGTGAACACTGAAGCTTTCTTT.

This chain connects TRBV4-3 to TRBJ1-5, with D possibly TRBD1 on 5 matching bases. Germline V CDR1 and CDR2: LGHNA, YSLEER. With 0 bases removed from V and 3 bases from J, the gap between germline ends came to 9 bases. The CDR3 sequence is 15 residues long. The CDR3 reads CASSQEGGSNQPQHF. CDR3 sequence (DNA): TGCGCCAGCAGCCAAGAGGGGGGATCCAATCAGCCCCAGCATTTT.

This clone was detected only once. The chain is built from TRBV11-1 and TRBJ2-5; 7 nucleotides align to TRBD1. Near its end, the DNA agrees better with TRBJ2-7, so the J call may be wrong. The germline V gene has CDR1 SGHAT and CDR2 FQDESV (reference sequence). This CDR3 region has 14 residues. CDR3 protein: CASSLGTGPYEQYF. Here the CDR3 DNA reads TGTGCCAGCAGCTTAGGGACAGGACCATACGAGCAGTACTTC.

The rearrangement links TRBV9 to TRBJ2-2; 10 positions match TRBD1. Germline loops: CDR1 SGDLS, CDR2 YYNGEE. V was clipped by 1 base and J by 0 bases; unmatched bases: 15. There are 21 residues in the CDR3. The DNA of the CDR3 is TGTGCCAGCAGCGTACCCGGGACAGGGGTCCCATCTCCCCCGAACACCGGGGAGCTGTTTTTT. Protein product: CASSVPGTGVPSPPNTGELFF.

The J gene is TRBJ2-5, the V gene TRBV11-2, with 15 bases matching TRBD2. J gave up 2 bases and V 3 bases, and 4 bases lay outside the gene matches. Germline values: CDR1 SGHAT, CDR2 FQNNGV. The CDR3 is made up of 17 amino acids. The CDR3 DNA reads TGTGCCAGCAGCTTGGGGACTAGCGGGGGGATACAAGAGACCCAGTACTTC. Translating gives CASSLGTSGGIQETQYF.

The chain carries TRBV5-6 and TRBJ2-3; tentatively, D is TRBD2 (6 bases). The CDR3 is 14 residues long. Germline V gene sequence: CDR1 SGHDT, CDR2 YYEEEE. V lost 4 bases and J lost 3, with 12 bases in between. The CDR3 here is CASSIGAGTDTQYF. As DNA, the CDR3 is TGTGCCAGCAGCATAGGGGCGGGAACAGATACGCAGTATTTT.

In its sample, this clone was seen once. The chain combines TRBV9 with TRBJ2-4, with 8 bases identical to TRBD2. V shed 4 bases and J 1 base; nucleotides not matched to a gene: 10. This CDR3 is built from 17 residues. Germline CDR1 and CDR2: SGDLS and YYNGEE. The CDR3 is CASSPSGSRGAKNIQYF. CDR3 nucleotide sequence: TGTGCCAGCAGCCCCAGCGGGAGTCGGGGGGCCAAAAACATTCAGTACTTC.

The CDR3, as DNA: TGCGCCAGCAGCCAAGATATAGGGACAGGGAGGGCCCAGTACTTC. This translates into CASSQDIGTGRAQYF. The chain is built from TRBV4-3 and TRBJ2-5, with 9 bases lining up with TRBD1. The CDR3 spans 15 residues. Germline V lookup: CDR1 LGHNA, CDR2 YSLEER. V lost 0 bases to trimming and J lost 9 bases; unmatched junction nucleotides: 8.

The V and J genes are TRBV28 and TRBJ1-1; D is perhaps TRBD1 (5 bases). The CDR3 is 15 residues long. Germline V CDR1 and CDR2: MDHEN, SYDVKM. Trimming cost V 1 base and J 4 bases, with 13 bases left between them. The CDR3 here is CASSLYGARGTEAFF. The CDR3 nucleotides are TGTGCCAGCAGTTTATACGGGGCGCGGGGCACTGAAGCTTTCTTT.

V usage is TRBV9 and J usage is TRBJ2-7, with D maybe TRBD1 (7 bases). The V end was cut by 3 bases, the J end by 6 bases, with 10 bases between. The CDR3 runs 12 residues. In germline, CDR1 is SGDLS, CDR2 YYNGEE. The CDR3 region is CASSGQGGEQYF. The CDR3, as DNA: TGTGCCAGCAGCGGTCAGGGGGGCGAGCAGTACTTC.

The gene calls are TRBV6-6 and TRBJ1-5; 11 nucleotides match TRBD1. CDR1 and CDR2 from the germline V gene are MNHNY and SVGAGI (reference sequence). This CDR3 has 16 amino acids. J was trimmed by 4 bases and V by 5 bases; bases with no gene match: 7. CDR3 loop: CASSQPGTGGNQPQHF. DNA of the CDR3: TGTGCCAGCAGTCAACCCGGGACAGGGGGAAATCAGCCCCAGCATTTT.

The V call is TRBV27, the J call TRBJ2-7, with D tentatively TRBD1 (6 bases). Germline-derived CDR1 and CDR2 are MNHEY and SMNVEV (reference sequence). The V end lost 5 bases, the J end lost 5 bases, and 22 bases lay between the germline ends. The CDR3 totals 16 residues. CDR3 loop: CASSPGQFLIPDEQYF. Here the CDR3 DNA reads TGTGCCAGCAGTCCCGGACAGTTTTTAATCCCTGACGAGCAGTACTTC.

This chain links TRBV11-2 with TRBJ1-2, with 12 bases lining up with TRBD1. Germline assignment: CDR1 SGHAT and CDR2 FQNNGV. Germline trimming cut 3 bases from V and 5 bases from J; bases unmatched to any gene: 1. The CDR3 spans 14 residues. The CDR3 DNA reads TGTGCCAGCAGCTTGGGACAGGGGGCTTATGGCTACACCTTC. Protein: CASSLGQGAYGYTF.